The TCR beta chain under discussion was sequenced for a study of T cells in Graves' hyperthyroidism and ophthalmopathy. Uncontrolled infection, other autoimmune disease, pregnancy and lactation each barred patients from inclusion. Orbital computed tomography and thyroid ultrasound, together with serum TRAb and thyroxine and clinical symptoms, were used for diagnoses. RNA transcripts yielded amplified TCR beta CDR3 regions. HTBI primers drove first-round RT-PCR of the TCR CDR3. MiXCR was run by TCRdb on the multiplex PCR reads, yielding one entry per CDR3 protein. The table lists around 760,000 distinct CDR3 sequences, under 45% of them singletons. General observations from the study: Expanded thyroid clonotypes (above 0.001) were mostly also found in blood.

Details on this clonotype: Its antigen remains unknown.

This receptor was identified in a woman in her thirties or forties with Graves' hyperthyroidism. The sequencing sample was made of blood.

The chain's CDR3 is CSVAGTGTMNTEAFF. The CDR3 bases are TGCAGCGTCGCCGGGACAGGTACCATGAACACTGAAGCTTTCTTT. The genes are TRBV29-1 and TRBJ1-1; 8 nucleotides align to TRBD1. In germline, CDR1 is SQVTM, CDR2 ANQGSEA. The V gene end was trimmed by 6 bases and the J gene end by 0 bases; junction bases not matched to a gene: 9. This CDR3 has 15 amino acids.